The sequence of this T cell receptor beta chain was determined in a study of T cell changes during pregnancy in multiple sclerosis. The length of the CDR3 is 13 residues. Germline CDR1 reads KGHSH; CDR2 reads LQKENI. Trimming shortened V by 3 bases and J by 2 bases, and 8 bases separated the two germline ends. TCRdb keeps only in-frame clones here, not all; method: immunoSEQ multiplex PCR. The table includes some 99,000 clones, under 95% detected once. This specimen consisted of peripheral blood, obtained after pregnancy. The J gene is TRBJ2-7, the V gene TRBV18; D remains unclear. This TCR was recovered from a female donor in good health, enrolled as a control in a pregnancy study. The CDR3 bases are TGTGCCAGCTCACCTGATAGAGCCTACGAGCAGTACTTC. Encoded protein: CASSPDRAYEQYF.